This T cell receptor (beta chain) was documented in a study of blood T cell repertoires in COVID-19. Method: immunoSEQ multiplex PCR; TCRdb's copy keeps in-frame clones and lacks some. The table shows 59,000 or so clones, with 70% to 90% occurring only once. In this sample, this clone turned up a few times. Germline values: CDR1 LNHDA, CDR2 SQIVND (reference sequence). The trim removed 8 bases at V and 2 bases at J, leaving 3 bases unmatched. This CDR3 comprises 14 residues. The J gene is TRBJ1-3, the V gene TRBV19; 10 bases are shared with TRBD1. This TCR was sampled from a man aged 55 to 69 with acute or convalescent COVID-19. The specimen was peripheral blood. CDR3 in amino acids: CASGTGAPGNTIYF. The DNA for the CDR3 is TGTGCCAGTGGGACAGGGGCGCCTGGAAACACCATATATTTT.